The rows below give T cell receptor beta chains drawn from one sample of a study of blood T cells in healthy people across ages. MiXCR, applied by TCRdb to the 5' RACE reads, yields one record per CDR3 protein. The sample has more than 1,000,000 distinct CDR3 sequences; under 30% are singletons. The same data also went into a second study, on T cells of mothers and their children.

Sample: blood. The receptors were gathered from a girl aged 2 to 9 in good health. The CDR3 runs from the conserved cysteine through the conserved F or W. D genes are given only for firm matches. For some rows the clone size is stated as once, few or many, or as a class when expanded; others skip it.

j_call clone_size v_call d_call cdr3_nt cdr3_aa
TRBJ2-3 - TRBV6-2/TRBV6-3 - TGTGCCAGCAGCGCATGGCGGGGGCTCACAGATACGCAGTATTTT CASSAWRGLTDTQYF
TRBJ2-1 few TRBV5-1 - TGTGCCAGCAGCTGGTCCTACAATGAGCAGTTCTTC CASSWSYNEQFF
TRBJ1-3 - TRBV5-1 - TGCGCCAGCAGCTTGGAAATTTCTGGAAACACCATATATTTT CASSLEISGNTIYF
TRBJ2-3 - TRBV7-3 - TGTGCCAGCAGCTTAAAGGCAGGCATTACAGATACGCAGTACTTT CASSLKAGITDTQYF
TRBJ2-1 - TRBV9 TRBD2 TGTGCCAGCAGCCGTACTAGCGGGGGCGTAAATGAGCAGTTCTTC CASSRTSGGVNEQFF
TRBJ1-2 few TRBV27 - TGTGCCAGCAGTGCCGTGCCCCCCGAATGGGTAAATGGCTACACCTTC CASSAVPPEWVNGYTF
TRBJ2-3 - TRBV7-9 - TGTGCCAGCAGCCCAGACTCAGGAGACACAGATACGCAGTATTTT CASSPDSGDTDTQYF
TRBJ2-5 - TRBV5-1 - TGCGCCAGCAGCTTGGGGTTTCGGGAAACACCTAAAGAGACCCAGTACTTC CASSLGFRETPKETQYF
TRBJ1-2 - TRBV27 TRBD1 TGTGCCAGCAGTTTATATTTGACAGGGGGCTTAGGAGGCTACACCTTC CASSLYLTGGLGGYTF
TRBJ2-2 - TRBV7-9 - TGTGCCCACGGGGCCGGGGAACTGTTTTTT CAHGAGELFF
TRBJ2-7 - TRBV3-1 - TGTGCCAGCAGCCAGGGACCCCGAATTTACGAGCAGTACTTC CASSQGPRIYEQYF
TRBJ1-6 few TRBV25-1 - TGTGCCAGCAGCCGGGACCTTAATTCACCCCTCCACTTT CASSRDLNSPLHF
TRBJ2-1 - TRBV2 - TGTGACAGCAGTGAAAGGGATTCGCCCTACAATGAGCAGTTCTTC CDSSERDSPYNEQFF
TRBJ2-3 few TRBV18 - TGCGCCAGCTCACCGGGCCAACTGAGCACAGATACGCAGTATTTT CASSPGQLSTDTQYF
TRBJ2-1 few TRBV10-1 - TGCGCCAGCAGTGACCAACTAGCAAACTCCTACAATGAGCAGTTCTTC CASSDQLANSYNEQFF
TRBJ2-1 few TRBV20-1 TRBD2 TGCAGTGCTAGGTCCCTAGCGGGAGTAGGTGAGCAGTTCTTC CSARSLAGVGEQFF
TRBJ1-4 few TRBV6-5 - TGTGCCAGCAGTTACGTGGGGAAGGGTAATGAAAAACTGTTTTTT CASSYVGKGNEKLFF
TRBJ2-3 - TRBV5-1 - TGCGCCAGCAGCCGTAAACTCACAGAGATAGCTAGCACAGATACGCAGTATTTT CASSRKLTEIASTDTQYF
TRBJ2-7 - TRBV3-1 - TGTGCCAGCAGCCAAGACCCCGGGGCTATCCTCCTCGGGGACTTC CASSQDPGAILLGDF
TRBJ1-1 many TRBV25-1 - TGTGCCAGCAGTGAATTGGGGGCGAGGGAAGACACTGAAGCTTTCTTT CASSELGAREDTEAFF
TRBJ2-2 - TRBV11-3 - TGTGCCAGCAGCCAGGGACTTTTCGCCGGGGAGCTGTTTTTT CASSQGLFAGELFF
TRBJ1-1 few TRBV4-1 - TGCGCCAGCAGCCAAGTAGGAGTGGACACTGAAGCTTTCTTT CASSQVGVDTEAFF
TRBJ1-3 - TRBV12-5 - TGTGCTAGTGGTTTGGAGACAGGCCCGAATTGGGGGAACACCATATATTTT CASGLETGPNWGNTIYF
TRBJ1-1 many TRBV12-3/TRBV12-4 - TGTGCCAGCAGTTTTGGGGGGGTTAACACTGAAGCTTTCTTT CASSFGGVNTEAFF
TRBJ2-1 - TRBV20-1 TRBD2 TGCAGTGCTAGAGATCTAGGGACTAGCGGGAGCTCCTACAATGAGCAGTTCTTC CSARDLGTSGSSYNEQFF
TRBJ2-4 few TRBV20-1 - TGCAGTGCTAAACGGGCCCCTGGGGGCGGGGACATTCAGTACTTC CSAKRAPGGGDIQYF
TRBJ1-2 - TRBV20-1 - TGCAGTGCTAGGGAGTCGCGCGCCGACTATGGCTACACCTTC CSARESRADYGYTF